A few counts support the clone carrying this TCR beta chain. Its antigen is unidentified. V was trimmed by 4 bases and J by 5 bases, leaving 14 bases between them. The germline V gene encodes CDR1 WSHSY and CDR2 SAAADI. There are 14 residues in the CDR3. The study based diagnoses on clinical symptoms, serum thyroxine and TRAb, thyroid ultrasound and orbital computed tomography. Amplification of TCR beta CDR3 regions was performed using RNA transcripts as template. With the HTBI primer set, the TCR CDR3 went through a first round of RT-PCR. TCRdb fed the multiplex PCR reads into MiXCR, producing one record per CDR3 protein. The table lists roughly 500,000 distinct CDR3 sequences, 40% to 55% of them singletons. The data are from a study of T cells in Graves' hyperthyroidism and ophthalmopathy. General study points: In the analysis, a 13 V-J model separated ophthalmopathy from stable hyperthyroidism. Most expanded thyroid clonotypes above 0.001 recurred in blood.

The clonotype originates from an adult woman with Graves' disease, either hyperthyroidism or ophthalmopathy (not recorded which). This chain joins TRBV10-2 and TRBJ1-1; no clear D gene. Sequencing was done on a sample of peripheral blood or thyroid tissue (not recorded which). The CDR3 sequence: CASSGRPEVTEAFF. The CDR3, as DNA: TGCGCCAGCAGTGGTCGGCCTGAGGTGACTGAAGCTTTCTTT.